Following are 14 T cell receptor beta chains from one sample sequenced in a study of blood T cell repertoires in COVID-19. The method was immunoSEQ multiplex PCR; TCRdb's version includes in-frame clones alone and lacks a portion of them. This repertoire shows 18,000 or so clones, around nine tenths found once; its top ten account for around 8.9%. The sequencing input was peripheral blood. The receptors derive from a man aged 35 to 55 with active COVID-19.

This rearrangement joins TRBV4-1 to TRBJ2-7, with D tentatively TRBD2 (5 bases). The CDR3 has 18 residues. CDR1 MGHRA and CDR2 YSYEKL come from the germline V gene. The V and J ends lost 3 bases and 0 bases respectively, with 21 bases between them. The CDR3 DNA follows: TGCGCCAGCAGCCAGGGGTCCGGCTCTGGGGAGAGCTCCTACGAGCAGTACTTC. Encoded protein: CASSQGSGSGESSYEQYF.

The chain carries TRBV27 and TRBJ2-5; 7 bases match TRBD2. Germline assignment: CDR1 MNHEY and CDR2 SMNVEV (reference sequence). The J segment lost 5 bases and the V segment lost 3 bases, leaving 6 bases of the junction unmatched. This CDR3 region has 14 residues. CDR3 in DNA: TGTGCCAGCAGTTTTTATGGGGGAGGGGAGACCCAGTACTTC. It codes for CASSFYGGGETQYF.

The chain joins TRBV2 to TRBJ1-1; weak D call: TRBD1 (6 bases). This CDR3 comprises 13 residues. Germline-derived CDR1 and CDR2 are SNHLY and FYNNEI. V gave up 7 bases and J gave up 5 bases, with 14 bases separating them. CDR3 residues: CASIPTGLTEAFF. In DNA, the CDR3 is TGTGCCAGCATCCCCACAGGGTTAACTGAAGCTTTCTTT.

The chain recombines TRBV3-1 (or the pseudogene TRBV3-2) with TRBJ2-7, with a tentative D call TRBD1 (7 bases). The germline V gene encodes CDR1 LGHDT and CDR2 YNNKEL (reference sequence). The CDR3 spans 15 residues. V lost 5 bases, J lost 3 bases, and 17 bases lay in between. CDR3 loop: CASSNIDREDYEQYF. CDR3 coding DNA: TGTGCCAGCAGCAACATTGACAGGGAGGACTACGAGCAGTACTTC.

The rearrangement uses TRBV6-2 or TRBV6-3 and TRBJ1-1; 7 bases line up with TRBD1. The J segment lost 1 base and the V segment lost 2 bases, leaving 4 bases of the junction unmatched. CDR1 is MNHEY, CDR2 SVGEGT, per germline. The CDR3 extends over 15 amino acids. Written as DNA, the CDR3 is TGTGCCAGCAGTTACCTCCAGGGGGGGAACACTGAAGCTTTCTTT. Encoded protein: CASSYLQGGNTEAFF.

In DNA, the CDR3 is TGTGCCAGCTCCCCTCCGGGACTAGCGGGCGGACGATACGAGCAGTACTTC. This encodes CASSPPGLAGGRYEQYF. The V and J genes are TRBV18 and TRBJ2-7; 12 bases agree with TRBD2. Germline trimming cut 6 bases from V and 4 bases from J; bases unmatched to any gene: 13. Germline values: CDR1 KGHSH, CDR2 LQKENI. The CDR3 consists of 17 residues.

The gene calls are TRBV5-6 and TRBJ1-2, with no clear D. This CDR3 has 16 residues. CDR1 is SGHDT, CDR2 YYEEEE, per germline. V was clipped by 0 bases and J by 5 bases, with 17 bases between them. CDR3 sequence reads: CASSLVLKPGLYGYTF. DNA for the CDR3: TGTGCCAGCAGCTTGGTTTTAAAACCGGGATTGTATGGCTACACCTTC.

This clone has only one observation. This sequence joins TRBV5-1 and TRBJ1-1; D gene ambiguous. The length of the CDR3 is 13 residues. Trimming pared 0 bases from V and 6 bases from J, leaving 9 bases between. Per germline, CDR1 SGHRS and CDR2 YFSETQ. CDR3 DNA sequence: TGCGCCAGCAGCTTGGCCGGGAGATCTGAAGCTTTCTTT. Protein product: CASSLAGRSEAFF.

CDR3 sequence (DNA): TGTGCCAGCAGCATCAGGCGGGAGGCTTTCTTT. Amino acids: CASSIRREAFF. The V call is TRBV7-6, the J call TRBJ1-1; D not certain. CDR1 SGHVS and CDR2 FNYEAQ come from the germline V gene. Deletions cut 5 bases from V and 11 bases from J, with 12 bases between. The CDR3 is 11 amino acids.

The J gene is TRBJ1-5, the V gene TRBV5-4; perhaps TRBD1 as D (6 bases). Trimming took off 2 bases at V and 4 bases at J, with 16 bases between the two ends. The CDR3 is 16 amino acids. Germline V gene lookup returns CDR1 SGHNT and CDR2 YYREEE (reference sequence). CDR3 nucleotides: TGTGCCAGCAGCTTTCGCAGGGGAATAAGAAATCAGCCCCAGCATTTT. The encoded protein is CASSFRRGIRNQPQHF.

V is TRBV7-9 and J is TRBJ1-1; a possible D gene is TRBD1 (6 bases). This CDR3 is 14 amino acids long. The V end lost 5 bases, the J end lost 1 base, and 11 bases lay between the germline ends. Germline loops: CDR1 SEHNR, CDR2 FQNEAQ (reference sequence). DNA for the CDR3: TGTGCCAGCAGCGCAAGGACAGAGAACACTGAAGCTTTCTTT. Translation: CASSARTENTEAFF.

This sequence joins TRBV6-2 or TRBV6-3 and TRBJ1-5; tentative D call: TRBD1 (5 bases). The V end lost 4 bases, the J end lost 2 bases, and 12 bases lay between the germline ends. Per germline, CDR1 MNHEY and CDR2 SVGEGT. CDR3 length: 15 residues. The CDR3 here is CASSLSLGGNQPQHF. The CDR3 DNA reads as TGTGCCAGCAGTTTGTCCTTAGGGGGCAATCAGCCCCAGCATTTT.

This clone was recorded once. J is TRBJ1-1 and V is TRBV13; 7 bases fit TRBD1. With V trimmed by 1 base and J by 0 bases, 8 bases remained unmatched. Germline values: CDR1 PRHDT, CDR2 FYEKMQ (reference sequence). The CDR3 has 17 amino acids. The CDR3 loop is CASSLEVGQKMNTEAFF. The CDR3 DNA reads TGTGCCAGCAGCTTAGAGGTGGGACAGAAGATGAACACTGAAGCTTTCTTT.

J is TRBJ1-5 and V is TRBV3-1 (or the pseudogene TRBV3-2), with TRBD1 identical over 8 bases. Trimming removed 3 bases from V and 3 bases from J; junction bases left unmatched: 13. Germline CDR1 LGHDT, CDR2 YNNKEL (reference sequence). CDR3 length equals 18 residues. CDR3 loop: CASSHRMGQEPLNQPQHF. DNA for the CDR3: TGTGCCAGCAGCCACCGAATGGGACAGGAGCCCCTCAATCAGCCCCAGCATTTT.